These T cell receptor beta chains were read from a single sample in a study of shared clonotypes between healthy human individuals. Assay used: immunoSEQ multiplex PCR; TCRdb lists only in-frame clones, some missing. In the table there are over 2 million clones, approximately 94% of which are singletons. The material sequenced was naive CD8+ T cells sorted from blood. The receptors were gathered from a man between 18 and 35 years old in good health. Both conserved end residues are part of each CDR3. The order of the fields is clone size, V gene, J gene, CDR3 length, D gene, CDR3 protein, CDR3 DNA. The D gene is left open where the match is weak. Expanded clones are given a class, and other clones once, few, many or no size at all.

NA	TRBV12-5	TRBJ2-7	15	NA	CASGVGQPLTYEQYF	TGTGCTAGTGGTGTAGGACAGCCCCTAACCTACGAGCAGTACTTC
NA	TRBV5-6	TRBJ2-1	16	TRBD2	CASSTSSGGSYNEQFF	TGTGCCAGCAGTACCTCTAGCGGAGGCTCCTACAATGAGCAGTTCTTC
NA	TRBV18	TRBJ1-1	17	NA	CASSPTNREGRNTEAFF	TGTGCCAGCTCACCAACTAACAGGGAAGGAAGGAACACTGAAGCTTTCTTT
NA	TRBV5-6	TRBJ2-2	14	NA	CASSVSPNTGELFF	TGTGCCAGCAGCGTCAGTCCGAACACCGGGGAGCTGTTTTTT
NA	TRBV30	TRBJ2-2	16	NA	CAWSVPGTQNTGELFF	TGTGCCTGGAGTGTACCTGGGACTCAAAACACCGGGGAGCTGTTTTTT
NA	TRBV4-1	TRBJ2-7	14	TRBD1	CASSQDRVSYEQYF	TGCGCCAGCAGCCAGGACAGGGTATCCTACGAGCAGTACTTC
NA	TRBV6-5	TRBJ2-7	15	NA	CASSYNYDTGYEQYF	TGTGCCAGCAGTTACAATTATGACACAGGTTACGAGCAGTACTTC
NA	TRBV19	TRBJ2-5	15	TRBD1	CASSMGDRGQETQYF	TGTGCCAGTAGTATGGGGGACAGGGGGCAGGAGACCCAGTACTTC
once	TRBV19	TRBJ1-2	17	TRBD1	CASSIGAYGTGPYGYTF	TGTGCCAGTAGTATAGGGGCCTATGGGACAGGCCCCTATGGCTACACCTTC
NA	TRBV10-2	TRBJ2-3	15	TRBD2	CASRGLAGLTDTQYF	TGCGCCAGCAGAGGACTAGCGGGACTCACAGATACGCAGTATTTT
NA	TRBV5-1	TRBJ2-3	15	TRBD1	CASSVGQGNTDTQYF	TGCGCCAGCAGCGTGGGACAGGGAAACACAGATACGCAGTATTTT
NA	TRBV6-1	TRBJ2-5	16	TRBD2	CASSERGGRLYETQYF	TGTGCCAGCAGTGAACGGGGCGGGAGGCTTTATGAGACCCAGTACTTC
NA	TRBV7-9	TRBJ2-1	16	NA	CASSPREAPSYNEQFF	TGTGCCAGCAGCCCGCGCGAGGCCCCCTCCTACAATGAGCAGTTCTTC
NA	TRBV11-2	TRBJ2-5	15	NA	CASSLEVQKGETQYF	TGTGCCAGCAGCTTAGAGGTACAGAAGGGAGAGACCCAGTACTTC
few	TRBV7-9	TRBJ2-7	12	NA	CASSPNSYEQYF	TGTGCCAGCAGCCCGAACTCCTACGAGCAGTACTTC